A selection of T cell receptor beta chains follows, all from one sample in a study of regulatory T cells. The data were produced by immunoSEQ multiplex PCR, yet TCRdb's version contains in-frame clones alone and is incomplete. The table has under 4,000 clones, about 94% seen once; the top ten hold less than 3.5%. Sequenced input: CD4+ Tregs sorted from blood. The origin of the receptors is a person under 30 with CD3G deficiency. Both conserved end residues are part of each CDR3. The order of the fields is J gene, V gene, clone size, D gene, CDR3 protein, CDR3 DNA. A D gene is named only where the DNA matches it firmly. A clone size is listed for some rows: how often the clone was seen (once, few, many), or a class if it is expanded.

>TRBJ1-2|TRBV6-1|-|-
CASSEGRGIYGYTF
TGTGCCAGCAGTGAAGGACGGGGGATTTATGGCTACACCTTC
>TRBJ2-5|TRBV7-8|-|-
CASSLAGTPRETQYF
TGTGCCAGCAGCTTAGCCGGGACCCCGAGGGAGACCCAGTACTTC
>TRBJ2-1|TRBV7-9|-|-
CASSRGDNEQFF
TGTGCCAGCAGCCGGGGAGACAATGAGCAGTTCTTC
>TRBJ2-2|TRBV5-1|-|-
CASSLAGWETGELFF
TGCGCCAGCAGCTTGGCAGGGTGGGAAACCGGGGAGCTGTTTTTT
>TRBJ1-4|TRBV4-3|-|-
CASSQRTATNEKLFF
TGCGCCAGCAGCCAGCGGACAGCAACTAATGAAAAACTGTTTTTT
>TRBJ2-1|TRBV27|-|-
CASSLNRYNEQFF
TGTGCCAGCAGTTTAAACCGATACAATGAGCAGTTCTTC
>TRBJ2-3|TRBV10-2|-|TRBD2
CASSERGLGANSDTQYF
TGCGCCAGCAGTGAGAGGGGACTAGGGGCAAATTCGGATACGCAGTATTTT
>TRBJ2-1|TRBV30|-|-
CAWSVRGARQFF
TGTGCCTGGAGTGTACGAGGGGCAAGGCAGTTCTTC
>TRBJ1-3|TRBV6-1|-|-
CASGDGNSGNTIYF
TGTGCCAGCGGGGACGGTAACTCTGGAAACACCATATATTTT
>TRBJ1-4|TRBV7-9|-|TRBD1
CASSLDRANEKLFF
TGTGCCAGCAGCTTGGACAGGGCTAATGAAAAACTGTTTTTT
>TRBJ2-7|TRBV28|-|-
CASSLGQFYEQYF
TGTGCCAGCAGTTTGGGTCAGTTTTACGAGCAGTACTTC
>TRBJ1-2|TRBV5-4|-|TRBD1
CASRWDRVNYGYTF
TGTGCCAGCAGATGGGACAGAGTTAACTATGGCTACACCTTC
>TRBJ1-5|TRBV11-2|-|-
CASSLGQSNQPQHF
TGTGCCAGCAGCTTAGGACAGAGTAATCAGCCCCAGCATTTT
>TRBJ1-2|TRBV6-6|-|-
CASSYSMAPYTF
TGTGCCAGCAGTTACTCGATGGCTCCCTACACCTTC
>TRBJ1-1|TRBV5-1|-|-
CASSLGYGGKVTGTEAFF
TGCGCCAGCAGCTTGGGATACGGGGGCAAGGTAACGGGCACTGAAGCTTTCTTT
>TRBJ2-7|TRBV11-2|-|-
CASSFDPYYEQYF
TGTGCCAGCAGCTTTGACCCTTACTACGAGCAGTACTTC
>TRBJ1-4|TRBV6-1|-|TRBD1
CASSEAGLGQGGLFF
TGTGCCAGCAGTGAAGCGGGACTGGGACAGGGGGGACTTTTTTTT
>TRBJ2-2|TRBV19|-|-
CASSNQGSPGELFF
TGTGCCAGTAGTAACCAGGGGTCGCCCGGGGAGCTGTTTTTT
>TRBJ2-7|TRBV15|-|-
CATSRDLAGLSYEQYF
TGTGCCACCAGCAGAGATCTGGCAGGCCTCTCCTACGAGCAGTACTTC
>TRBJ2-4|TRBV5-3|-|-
CARRRTPNIQYF
TGTGCCAGAAGAAGGACTCCAAACATTCAGTACTTC
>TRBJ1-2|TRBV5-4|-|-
CASRPRREGVDGYTF
TGTGCCAGCAGACCCCGGAGGGAGGGGGTGGATGGCTACACCTTC
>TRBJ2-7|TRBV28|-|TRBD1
CASRRTGWDEQYF
TGTGCCAGCCGGAGGACAGGGTGGGATGAGCAGTACTTC
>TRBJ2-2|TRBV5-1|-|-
CASSLEATGELFF
TGCGCCAGCAGCTTGGAGGCCACCGGGGAGCTGTTTTTT
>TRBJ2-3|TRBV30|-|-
CAWSVKGTDTQYF
TGTGCCTGGAGTGTCAAAGGAACAGATACGCAGTATTTT
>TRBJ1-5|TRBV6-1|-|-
CASSVSGQPQHF
TGTGCCAGCAGTGTGTCCGGCCAGCCCCAGCATTTT
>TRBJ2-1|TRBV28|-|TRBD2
CASSLSGLAGLGEQFF
TGTGCCAGCAGTTTATCGGGACTAGCGGGACTGGGTGAGCAGTTCTTC
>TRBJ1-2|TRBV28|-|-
CASSFQARYGYTF
TGTGCCAGCAGTTTCCAGGCACGCTATGGCTACACCTTC
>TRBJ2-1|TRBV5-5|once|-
CASSLAPLNNEQFF
TGTGCCAGCAGCTTGGCTCCCCTAAACAATGAGCAGTTCTTC
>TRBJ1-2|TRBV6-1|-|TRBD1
CASSLVGGGGYTF
TGTGCCAGCAGCTTGGTAGGGGGCGGTGGCTACACCTTC
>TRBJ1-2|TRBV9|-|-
CASSAAVANYGYTF
TGTGCCAGCAGTGCCGCAGTGGCTAACTATGGCTACACCTTC
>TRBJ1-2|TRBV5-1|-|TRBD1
CASSSRTGYGYTF
TGCGCCAGCAGCTCTCGGACAGGCTATGGCTACACCTTC
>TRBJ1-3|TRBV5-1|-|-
CATSRGYKSSGNTIYF
TGCGCCACTTCTAGAGGGTATAAGAGCTCTGGAAACACCATATATTTT
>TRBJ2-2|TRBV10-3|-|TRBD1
CAIRRQGATGELFF
TGTGCCATCAGACGACAGGGTGCGACCGGGGAGCTGTTTTTT
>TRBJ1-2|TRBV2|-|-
CASSEQGPIGGYTF
TGTGCCAGCAGTGAACAGGGTCCCATAGGTGGCTACACCTTC
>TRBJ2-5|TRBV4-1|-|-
CASSQDPRETQYF
TGCGCCAGCAGCCAAGACCCCCGGGAGACCCAGTACTTC
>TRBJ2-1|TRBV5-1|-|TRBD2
CASSLGTSGIVEQFF
TGCGCCAGCAGCCTCGGGACTAGCGGGATAGTTGAGCAGTTCTTC
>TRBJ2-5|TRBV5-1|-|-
CASSPGAGVAEETQYF
TGCGCCAGCAGCCCCGGGGCCGGGGTTGCCGAAGAGACCCAGTACTTC
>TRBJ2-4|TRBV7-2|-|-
CASSLLHRDIQYF
TGTGCCAGCAGCTTATTGCACCGAGACATTCAGTACTTC
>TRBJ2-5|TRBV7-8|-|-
CASSLDSKETQYF
TGTGCCAGCAGCTTGGACTCAAAAGAGACCCAGTACTTC
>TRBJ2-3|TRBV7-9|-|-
CASSSGGRDTQYF
TGTGCCAGCAGCTCCGGTGGGCGGGATACGCAGTATTTT